A selection of T cell receptor beta chains follows, all from one sample in a study of CD8 T cells in Susac syndrome. TCRdb called the immunoSEQ multiplex PCR reads again in MiXCR, with one record for every CDR3 protein. The table lists about 200,000 distinct CDR3 sequences, approximately 95% of them singletons. The sample was CD4+ T cells from PBMCs. These receptors were obtained from a human donor in good health. CDR3s include the opening cysteine and the closing phenylalanine or tryptophan. D genes are given only for firm matches. The size field is filled for only some rows; it gives once, few, many or a size class.

D	V	J	size	CDR3	DNA
TRBD1	TRBV20-1	TRBJ2-7	-	CSARDSSGGYQYNEQYF	TGCAGTGCTAGAGATTCCTCAGGGGGCTATCAGTATAACGAGCAGTACTTC
-	TRBV23-1	TRBJ2-3	once	CASTPRGVGPDTQYF	TGCGCCAGCACTCCCCGCGGGGTCGGTCCAGATACGCAGTATTTT
-	TRBV18	TRBJ2-4	-	CASSPAGAKNIQYF	TGTGCCAGCTCACCTGCCGGGGCCAAAAACATTCAGTACTTC
-	TRBV3-1	TRBJ2-1	-	CASSQALGAASSGQFF	TGTGCCAGCAGCCAAGCTTTAGGCGCGGCCTCTTCGGGGCAGTTCTTC
-	TRBV20-1	TRBJ2-3	once	CSARRDIGTDTQYF	TGCAGTGCTAGGCGGGACATAGGGACAGATACGCAGTATTTT
-	TRBV3-1	TRBJ2-7	-	CASSQSEARQNVRYEQYF	TGTGCCAGCAGCCAATCCGAGGCCCGACAGAACGTGAGGTACGAGCAGTACTTC
TRBD1	TRBV20-1	TRBJ1-4	-	CSAVPGQGNEKLFF	TGCAGTGCTGTACCGGGACAGGGGAATGAAAAACTGTTTTTT
-	TRBV6-5	TRBJ2-3	once	CASSLRRTADTQYF	TGTGCCAGCAGTTTGCGCCGCACTGCAGATACGCAGTATTTT
-	TRBV29-1	TRBJ1-4	few	CSVGNRDNEKLFF	TGCAGCGTTGGTAACAGGGATAATGAAAAACTGTTTTTT
-	TRBV20-1	TRBJ1-5	-	CSASRGESQPQHF	TGCAGTGCTAGCCGAGGGGAAAGTCAGCCCCAGCATTTT
-	TRBV25-1	TRBJ2-7	once	CASSDPSGTYEQYF	TGTGCCAGCAGTGACCCCTCGGGGACCTACGAGCAGTACTTC
-	TRBV29-1	TRBJ2-6	-	CSVETSGANVLTF	TGCAGCGTTGAGACCTCTGGGGCCAACGTCCTGACTTTC
-	TRBV29-1	TRBJ1-3	-	CSATLIGNTIYF	TGCAGCGCTACACTGATCGGAAACACCATATATTTT
TRBD1	TRBV10-3	TRBJ2-1	-	CATTGGNEQFF	TGTGCCACGACAGGGGGCAATGAGCAGTTCTTC
TRBD1	TRBV18	TRBJ1-5	-	CASSPDRGQSNQPQHF	TGTGCCAGCTCACCAGACAGGGGGCAGAGCAATCAGCCCCAGCATTTT